What follows is one TCR beta chain and its context. Per the original data handling: The assay estimated nucleated cells by amplifying reference gene primers. The data were produced by immunoSEQ multiplex PCR, yet TCRdb's version contains in-frame clones alone and is incomplete. V and J calls and clone size follow that table, whereas D and trimming were derived from the DNA. The sample records about 140,000 clones, over 80% being singletons. Exposed study participants had met a COVID-19 case within 2 weeks before entry. Germline V gene sequence: CDR1 MDHEN, CDR2 SYDVKM. V was clipped by 3 bases and J by 0 bases; unmatched bases: 7. CDR3 length equals 18 residues. The entry originates in a study of blood T cell repertoires in COVID-19. Background on the study: COVID-19 samples collected from the United States, Italy and Spain covered acute and convalescent phases.

This sequence originates from a man between 65 and 85 years old who had been exposed to COVID-19. Sequencing was performed on PBMCs or T cells enriched from blood (not recorded which). This chain links TRBV28 with TRBJ2-3; TRBD2 aligns across 12 bases. In DNA, the CDR3 is TGTGCCAGCAGTTTGCGTGGGGGACTAGCGGGTAGCACAGATACGCAGTATTTT. It is translated as CASSLRGGLAGSTDTQYF.